These 25 T cell receptor beta chains were all obtained from the same sample, sequenced in a study of T cells in Graves' hyperthyroidism and ophthalmopathy. TCR beta CDR3 region amplification was performed from RNA transcripts. Researchers ran a first-round RT-PCR on the TCR CDR3 using the HTBI primer set. TCRdb fed the multiplex PCR reads into MiXCR, producing one record per CDR3 protein. The sample holds around 700,000 distinct CDR3 sequences, about a third seen once. The sequenced material came from blood. These receptors were collected from a woman in her thirties or forties with Graves' hyperthyroidism.

The rearrangement joins TRBV5-1 to TRBJ2-5; either TRBD1 or TRBD2 may fit D (5 bases each). The CDR3 contains 13 residues. V lost 4 bases to trimming and J lost 2 bases, with 9 bases between them. CDR1 is SGHRS and CDR2 is YFSETQ in the germline V gene. The CDR3 sequence is CASSVWGQETQYF. CDR3 coding DNA: TGCGCCAGCAGCGTATGGGGGCAAGAGACCCAGTACTTC.

This chain uses TRBV15 with TRBJ2-7; either TRBD1 or TRBD2 may fit D (5 bases each). Germline assignment: CDR1 LNHNV and CDR2 YYDKDF (reference sequence). V was pared by 0 bases and J by 1 base, with 10 bases between. This CDR3 is 15 amino acids long. CDR3 in amino acids: CATSRDEGSSYEQYF. DNA for the CDR3: TGTGCCACCAGCAGAGATGAGGGGTCGTCCTACGAGCAGTACTTC.

The CDR3 here is CASSPYGSPGNTIYF. CDR3 nucleotides: TGCGCCAGCAGCCCCTATGGATCTCCTGGAAACACCATATATTTT. The chain has TRBV5-1 and TRBJ1-3; D unclear. The germline gives CDR1 SGHRS, CDR2 YFSETQ. Trimming took off 4 bases at V and 2 bases at J, with 13 bases between the two ends. This CDR3 has 15 residues.

A single count supports this clonotype. The chain employs TRBV10-3 and TRBJ2-3; weak D call: TRBD1 (5 bases). V lost 8 bases and J lost 4, with 19 bases in between. This CDR3 is 15 amino acids long. Germline values: CDR1 ENHRY, CDR2 SYGVKD. The CDR3 bases are TGTGCCATCTCAGATCCCGGAAGGGGCCCAGATACGCAGTATTTT. It codes for CAISDPGRGPDTQYF.

In its sample, this clonotype was seen a few times. The chain links TRBV9 to TRBJ2-7; 7 bases are shared with TRBD2. This CDR3 is built from 15 residues. With 0 bases clipped from V and 2 bases from J, the junction kept 5 bases outside the gene matches. Germline V gene sequence: CDR1 SGDLS, CDR2 YYNGEE. CDR3: CASSVGPSGTYEQYF. CDR3 DNA: TGTGCCAGCAGCGTAGGTCCTAGCGGAACCTACGAGCAGTACTTC.

This clonotype was observed a few times. In DNA, the CDR3 is TGCAGTGCTCCCAGGGGGGGCGGGGAGCTGTTTTTT. This encodes CSAPRGGGELFF. This sequence joins TRBV20-1 and TRBJ2-2; TRBD1 or TRBD2 may be the D gene (7 bases each). CDR1 is DFQATT, CDR2 SNEGSKA, per germline (reference sequence). CDR3 size: 12 residues. Trimming took off 5 bases at V and 7 bases at J, with 11 bases between the two ends.

The chain links TRBV19 to TRBJ1-1; D unresolved. V was shortened by 9 bases and J by 1 base, with 15 bases between the two germline ends. Germline CDR1 and CDR2: LNHDA and SQIVND (reference sequence). The CDR3 consists of 14 residues. The chain's CDR3 is CASRVQAGNTEAFF. CDR3 in DNA: TGTGCCAGCCGCGTTCAAGCAGGGAACACTGAAGCTTTCTTT.

In this sample, this clonotype turned up many times. This chain uses TRBV4-2 with TRBJ1-2, with TRBD1 matching 9 bases. The CDR3 loop spans 15 amino acids. In germline, CDR1 is LGHNA, CDR2 YNFKEQ. Trimming at V came to 6 bases and at J to 4 bases, leaving 9 bases not matched to a gene. The CDR3 DNA follows: TGTGCCAGCAGACCACAGGGGGCTGTGGGCTATGGCTACACCTTC. As protein: CASRPQGAVGYGYTF.

As regards this clonotype: The germline gene is not matched at one end of the junction; a read error may be the cause. V and J are TRBV11-3 and TRBJ2-5, with 8 bases lining up with TRBD1. CDR1 is SGHNT, CDR2 YENEEA, per germline. The CDR3 sequence is 21 residues long. In DNA, the CDR3 is TGTGCCGGCAGCTTGGGCTTCGTGCTTGGCCAGGGGGCACAGGGAGGCGAGACCCAGTACTTC. This translates into CAGSLGFVLGQGAQGGETQYF.

This clonotype was seen ten or more times. The rearrangement uses TRBV7-9 and TRBJ1-5, with a tentative D call TRBD1 (6 bases). This CDR3 region has 15 residues. Germline values: CDR1 SEHNR, CDR2 FQNEAQ (reference sequence). Trimming took off 4 bases at V and 0 bases at J, with 10 bases between the two ends. The CDR3: CASSSGQHSNQPQHF. In nucleotides, the CDR3 is TGTGCCAGCAGCTCCGGACAGCATAGCAATCAGCCCCAGCATTTT.

V usage is TRBV12-3 or TRBV12-4 and J usage is TRBJ2-5; 12 bases fit TRBD1. Losses at the gene ends were 6 bases for V and 4 bases for J; bases not matched to a gene: 9. This CDR3 contains 16 residues. DNA of the CDR3: TGTGCCAGCAGCCCAGGGACAGGGGGCCTGTCAGAGACCCAGTACTTC. Translation gives CASSPGTGGLSETQYF.

The J gene is TRBJ2-7, the V gene TRBV6-5, with D unresolved. The DNA end favors TRBJ2-1, so the J call may be wrong. Germline assignment: CDR1 MNHEY and CDR2 SVGAGI. The CDR3 extends over 13 amino acids. The CDR3 DNA reads TGTGCCAGCACCCCTTCGTTAGCAGATGAGCAGTTCTTC. It encodes CASTPSLADEQFF.

This clonotype was found a few times. V is TRBV9 and J is TRBJ2-3; maybe TRBD1 (5 bases). The length of the CDR3 is 12 residues. The V gene's germline CDR1 is SGDLS and CDR2 YYNGEE. The V end lost 4 bases, the J end lost 8 bases, and 11 bases lay between the germline ends. The CDR3 spells CASSPDRGTQYF. DNA of the CDR3: TGTGCCAGCAGCCCCGATAGGGGTACGCAGTATTTT.

This clonotype has only a few counts. The V gene is TRBV12-3 or TRBV12-4, the J gene TRBJ2-2, with D unresolved. Trimming stripped 2 bases from V and 3 bases from J, with 10 bases between. The CDR3 is 15 amino acids. The CDR3 protein is CASSLMQGDTGELFF. The CDR3 region has the DNA TGTGCCAGCAGTTTAATGCAAGGAGACACCGGGGAGCTGTTTTTT.

At least ten counts were recorded for this clonotype. This chain links TRBV12-3 or TRBV12-4 with TRBJ1-2, with unresolved D. V was clipped by 6 bases and J by 0 bases, with 14 bases between them. The CDR3 extends over 15 amino acids. The CDR3 region is CASSLAGGTNYGYTF. CDR3 in DNA: TGTGCCAGCAGCCTTGCTGGCGGAACTAACTATGGCTACACCTTC.

With regard to this clonotype: One end of the junction is discordant with germline, which a read error may explain. The gene calls are TRBV5-5 and TRBJ1-1; a possible D gene is TRBD1 (6 bases). The CDR3 sequence is 14 residues long. Germline-derived CDR1 and CDR2 are SGHKS and YYEKEE (reference sequence). CDR3 sequence: CASSRLQGRTEAFF. The DNA of the CDR3 is TGCGCCAGCAGCCGCCTACAGGGTCGGACTGAAGCTTTCTTT.

The rearrangement links TRBV20-1 to TRBJ2-5, with 8 bases identical to TRBD1. This CDR3 is 14 amino acids long. Germline values: CDR1 DFQATT, CDR2 SNEGSKA (reference sequence). Unmatched junction bases numbered 12, after V lost 5 bases and J lost 7 bases. The DNA of the CDR3 is TGCAGTGCTTGGGACAGGCGGGACCGGAGGACCCAGTACTTC. Its translation is CSAWDRRDRRTQYF.

This clonotype has a count of ten or more. The rearrangement uses TRBV10-3 and TRBJ1-2; the D is unclear. V lost 7 bases, J lost 3 bases, and 9 bases lay in between. There are 12 residues in the CDR3. Germline values: CDR1 ENHRY, CDR2 SYGVKD. DNA for the CDR3: TGTGCCATCACCACCGACGACTATGGCTACACCTTC. It yields the protein CAITTDDYGYTF.

This clonotype was observed at least ten times. The chain has TRBV7-6 and TRBJ2-5; 10 bases agree with TRBD2. V gave up 5 bases and J gave up 5 bases; unmatched junction bases: 11. Looked up from germline, CDR1 is SGHVS and CDR2 is FNYEAQ. This CDR3 has 16 amino acids. Here the CDR3 DNA reads TGTGCCAGCAGCGCCGGTCTAGCGGGAGCCGGGGAGACCCAGTACTTC. Its translation is CASSAGLAGAGETQYF.

The rearrangement joins TRBV6-6 to TRBJ1-2; D gene uncertain. CDR3 length: 15 residues. V gave up 5 bases and J gave up 8 bases, with 21 bases separating them. CDR1 is MNHNY, CDR2 SVGAGI, per germline (reference sequence). Here the CDR3 DNA reads TGTGCCAGCAGTCCTACGGCAGTCTCCGTTAAGGGCTACACCTTC. This sequence encodes CASSPTAVSVKGYTF.

This clonotype showed up many times. The chain recombines TRBV6-5 with TRBJ2-7; 7 bases map to TRBD2. The CDR3 has 13 amino acids. Germline assignment: CDR1 MNHEY and CDR2 SVGAGI. With V trimmed by 7 bases and J by 2 bases, 5 bases remained unmatched. CDR3 loop: CASTASGTYEQYF. CDR3 DNA: TGTGCCAGCACGGCTAGCGGTACCTACGAGCAGTACTTC.

The gene calls are TRBV27 and TRBJ2-2, with D unclear. V gave up 5 bases and J gave up 1 base, with 11 bases separating them. CDR1 and CDR2 (germline): MNHEY, SMNVEV (reference sequence). This CDR3 is built from 15 residues. The chain's CDR3 is CASSTPYKNTGELFF. The CDR3 DNA reads as TGTGCCAGCAGTACACCTTACAAGAACACCGGGGAGCTGTTTTTT.

The chain combines TRBV7-2 with TRBJ2-5; D is ambiguous. V lost 3 bases and J lost 9, with 14 bases in between. This CDR3 region has 13 residues. CDR1 SGHTA and CDR2 FQGNSA come from the germline V gene. The CDR3 spells CASSLADDQPQYF. CDR3 DNA sequence: TGTGCCAGCAGCTTGGCAGACGATCAGCCCCAGTACTTC.

V usage is TRBV12-5 and J usage is TRBJ1-5, with D unresolved. The CDR3 spans 14 residues. V lost 5 bases and J lost 7, with 15 bases in between. The germline V gene has CDR1 LGHNT and CDR2 FRNRAP. The CDR3 here is CASGVGVASQPQHF. Here the CDR3 DNA reads TGTGCTAGTGGTGTAGGAGTGGCGAGCCAGCCCCAGCATTTT.

This clonotype was observed many times. The CDR3 sequence: CASSDGVGRNSPLHF. CDR3 nucleotides: TGTGCCAGCAGTGATGGGGTAGGGAGGAATTCACCCCTCCACTTT. The chain uses TRBV25-1 and TRBJ1-6, with D hard to call. V lost 3 bases to trimming and J lost 7 bases, with 13 bases between them. The CDR3 is 15 amino acids. From germline, CDR1 is MGHDK and CDR2 SYGVNS.